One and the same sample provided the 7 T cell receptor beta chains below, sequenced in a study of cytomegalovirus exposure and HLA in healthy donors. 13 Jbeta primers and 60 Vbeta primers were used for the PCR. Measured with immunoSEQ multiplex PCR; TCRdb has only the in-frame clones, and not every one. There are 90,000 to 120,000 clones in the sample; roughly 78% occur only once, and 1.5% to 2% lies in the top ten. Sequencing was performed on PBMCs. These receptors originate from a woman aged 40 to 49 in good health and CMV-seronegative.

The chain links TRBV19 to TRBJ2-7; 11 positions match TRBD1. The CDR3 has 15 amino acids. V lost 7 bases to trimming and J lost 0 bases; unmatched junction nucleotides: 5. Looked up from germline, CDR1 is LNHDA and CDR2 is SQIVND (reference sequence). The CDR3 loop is CASTSGTGGSYEQYF. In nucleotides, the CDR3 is TGTGCCAGTACCTCCGGGACAGGGGGCTCCTACGAGCAGTACTTC.

The chain's CDR3 is CASSYSSGGVYGYTF. The CDR3 nucleotides read TGTGCCAGCAGTTACTCGTCAGGGGGAGTATATGGCTACACCTTC. The chain carries TRBV6-5 and TRBJ1-2; 7 nucleotides agree with TRBD1. The V and J ends lost 0 bases and 5 bases, in that order; junction bases with no gene match: 6. This CDR3 comprises 15 residues. Germline V gene lookup returns CDR1 MNHEY and CDR2 SVGAGI.

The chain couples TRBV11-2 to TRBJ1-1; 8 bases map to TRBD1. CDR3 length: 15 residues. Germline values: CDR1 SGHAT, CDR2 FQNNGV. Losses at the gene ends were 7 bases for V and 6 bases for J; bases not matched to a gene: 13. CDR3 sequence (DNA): TGTGCCAGCACCCCAGGGGAACAGGGGGTCTCTGAAGCTTTCTTT. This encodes CASTPGEQGVSEAFF.

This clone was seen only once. The CDR3 DNA reads TGTGCCAGCAGCCCGACTAGCGGGAGGGGTGAGCAGTTCTTC. Amino acids: CASSPTSGRGEQFF. V is TRBV5-6 and J is TRBJ2-1, with TRBD2 matching 14 bases. V was clipped by 4 bases and J by 9 bases; unmatched bases: 3. The length of the CDR3 is 14 residues. CDR1 and CDR2 from the germline V gene are SGHDT and YYEEEE.

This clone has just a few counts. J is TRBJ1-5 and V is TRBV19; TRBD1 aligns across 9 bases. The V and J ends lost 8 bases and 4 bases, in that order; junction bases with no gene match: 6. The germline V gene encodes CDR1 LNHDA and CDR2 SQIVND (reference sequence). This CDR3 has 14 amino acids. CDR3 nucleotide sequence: TGTGCCAGTGGTGTTGGACAGGGGAATCAGCCCCAGCATTTT. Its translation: CASGVGQGNQPQHF. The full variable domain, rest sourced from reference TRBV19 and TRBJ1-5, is DGGITQSPKYLFRKEGQNVTLSCEQNLNHDAMYWYRQDPGQGLRLIYYSQIVNDFQKGDIAEGYSVSREKKESFPLTVTSAQKNPTAFYLCASGVGQGNQPQHFGDGTRLSIL.

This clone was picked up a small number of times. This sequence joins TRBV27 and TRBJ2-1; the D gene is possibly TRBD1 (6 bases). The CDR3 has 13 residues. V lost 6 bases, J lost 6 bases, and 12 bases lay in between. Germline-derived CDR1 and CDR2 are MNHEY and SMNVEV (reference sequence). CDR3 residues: CASRQGGSNEQFF. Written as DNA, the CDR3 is TGTGCCAGCAGACAGGGTGGGAGCAATGAGCAGTTCTTC.

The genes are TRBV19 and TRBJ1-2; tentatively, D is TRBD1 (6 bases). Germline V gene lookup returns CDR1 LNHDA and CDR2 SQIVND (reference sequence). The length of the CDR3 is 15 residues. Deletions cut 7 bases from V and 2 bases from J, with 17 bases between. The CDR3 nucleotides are TGTGCCAGTACTTCAGGGGACCTTCGAAACTATGGCTACACCTTC. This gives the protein CASTSGDLRNYGYTF. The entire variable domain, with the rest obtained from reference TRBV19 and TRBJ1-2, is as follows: DGGITQSPKYLFRKEGQNVTLSCEQNLNHDAMYWYRQDPGQGLRLIYYSQIVNDFQKGDIAEGYSVSREKKESFPLTVTSAQKNPTAFYLCASTSGDLRNYGYTFGSGTRLTVV.